One sample yielded the 10 T cell receptor beta chains listed below, sequenced in a study of cytomegalovirus exposure and HLA in healthy donors. PCR was performed using 60 Vbeta and 13 Jbeta primers. Assay used: immunoSEQ multiplex PCR; TCRdb lists only in-frame clones, some missing. The sample includes over 150,000 clones, approximately 85% of them seen just once. Material: PBMCs. These receptors came from a man aged 50-60 years in good health and CMV-seropositive.

The rearrangement links TRBV5-1 to TRBJ2-2; D unclear. Trimming shortened V by 4 bases and J by 5 bases, and 9 bases separated the two germline ends. This CDR3 has 13 residues. CDR1 and CDR2 (germline): SGHRS, YFSETQ. The CDR3 loop is CASSRDITGELFF. CDR3 coding DNA: TGCGCCAGCAGCCGAGACATTACCGGGGAGCTGTTTTTT.

There are a few counts of this clone. The J gene is TRBJ2-3, the V gene TRBV4-3, with 7 bases matching TRBD2. The CDR3 sequence is 15 residues long. With 4 bases clipped from V and 0 bases from J, the junction kept 4 bases outside the gene matches. CDR1 is LGHNA, CDR2 YSLEER, per germline. In DNA, the CDR3 is TGCGCCAGCAGCCCTGGTAGCGGGAGCACAGATACGCAGTATTTT. Translating it yields CASSPGSGSTDTQYF.

The chain joins TRBV10-3 to TRBJ2-4; a weak D match, TRBD1 (5 bases). Trimming removed 4 bases from V and 8 bases from J, with 12 bases in between. The CDR3 totals 13 residues. From germline, CDR1 is ENHRY and CDR2 SYGVKD. CDR3 sequence (DNA): TGTGCCATCAGTGGTGGAGACAGTTACATTCAGTACTTC. Amino acids: CAISGGDSYIQYF.

The chain employs TRBV4-3 and TRBJ1-2; possibly TRBD1 for D (5 bases). The V end was cut by 0 bases, the J end by 2 bases, with 10 bases between. CDR1 is LGHNA, CDR2 YSLEER, per germline. This CDR3 spans 15 amino acids. CDR3: CASSQEVKGNYGYTF. DNA of the CDR3: TGCGCCAGCAGCCAAGAAGTCAAGGGGAACTATGGCTACACCTTC.

The table lists this clone with a count of one. The chain combines TRBV30 with TRBJ1-1, with 9 bases lining up with TRBD1. This CDR3 region has 13 residues. V was pared by 4 bases and J by 11 bases, with 11 bases of the junction left unmatched. Germline V CDR1 and CDR2: GTSNPN, SVGIG (reference sequence). The CDR3 loop reads CAWTPGQGAEAFF. The CDR3 nucleotides read TGTGCCTGGACCCCGGGACAGGGCGCGGAGGCTTTCTTT. Supplemented by reference TRBV30 and TRBJ1-1, the full variable domain reads SQTIHQWPATLVQPVGSPLSLECTVEGTSNPNLYWYRQAAGRGLQLLFYSVGIGQISSEVPQNLSASRPQDRQFILSSKKLLLSDSGFYLCAWTPGQGAEAFFGQGTRLTVV.

This clone was picked up one time. The V call is TRBV11-2, the J call TRBJ2-5, with 7 nucleotides matching TRBD1. The J call is uncertain, as TRBJ2-7 better fits the DNA end. Per germline, CDR1 SGHAT and CDR2 FQNNGV. This CDR3 comprises 15 residues. CDR3 nucleotide sequence: TGTGCCAGCAGCTTAGATCGGCAGGGGGCCTACGAGCAGTACTTC. Its translation: CASSLDRQGAYEQYF.

V is TRBV5-5 and J is TRBJ2-1; no definite D call. V lost 2 bases, J lost 2 bases, and 8 bases lay in between. CDR1 SGHKS and CDR2 YYEKEE come from the germline V gene (reference sequence). This CDR3 spans 14 amino acids. CDR3 in DNA: TGTGCCAGCAGCTTCGGAACTACCTACAATGAGCAGTTCTTC. Translation: CASSFGTTYNEQFF.

This clone was seen just once. The chain carries TRBV11-2 and TRBJ1-5; D is undetermined. Germline CDR1 SGHAT, CDR2 FQNNGV. The V end lost 5 bases, the J end lost 7 bases, and 12 bases lay between the germline ends. The CDR3 extends over 13 amino acids. CDR3 sequence: CASSLAEGQPQHF. The CDR3 DNA sequence: TGTGCCAGCAGCCTCGCGGAGGGCCAGCCCCAGCATTTT.

The chain has TRBV5-8 and TRBJ2-1; a weak D match, TRBD2 (6 bases). The CDR3 runs to 16 residues. Trimming took off 5 bases at V and 4 bases at J, with 19 bases between the two ends. CDR1 and CDR2 from the germline V gene are SGHTS and YDEGEE. CDR3 residues: CASSLDPGLLYNEQFF. The CDR3 coding sequence is TGTGCCAGCAGTTTAGATCCGGGACTCCTTTACAATGAGCAGTTCTTC.

This clone has just one count. The chain uses TRBV4-2 and TRBJ2-5; the match to TRBD1 covers 7 bases. CDR1 LGHNA and CDR2 YNFKEQ come from the germline V gene. Unmatched junction bases numbered 6, after V lost 0 bases and J lost 2 bases. The CDR3 has 16 amino acids. The CDR3 bases are TGTGCCAGCAGCCAAGACTCGGGCAGGGGGCAAGAGACCCAGTACTTC. It translates to CASSQDSGRGQETQYF.